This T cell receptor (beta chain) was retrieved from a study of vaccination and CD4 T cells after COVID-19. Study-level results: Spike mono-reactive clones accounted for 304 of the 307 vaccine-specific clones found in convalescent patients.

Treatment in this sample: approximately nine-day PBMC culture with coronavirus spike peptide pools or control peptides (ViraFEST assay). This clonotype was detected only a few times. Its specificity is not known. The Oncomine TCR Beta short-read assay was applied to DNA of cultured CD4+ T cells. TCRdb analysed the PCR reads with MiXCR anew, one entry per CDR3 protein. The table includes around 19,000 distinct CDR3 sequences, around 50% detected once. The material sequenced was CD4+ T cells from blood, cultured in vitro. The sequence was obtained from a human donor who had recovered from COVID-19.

The CDR3 sequence is CASSPRGRATGELFF. As DNA, the CDR3 is TGTGCCAGCAGCCCTCGGGGGAGAGCCACCGGGGAGCTGTTTTTT. This chain joins TRBV7-9 and TRBJ2-2; D possibly corresponds to TRBD2 (6 bases). The V gene lost 5 bases and the J gene lost 4 bases, with 14 bases spanning the gap. Germline-derived CDR1 and CDR2 are SEHNR and FQNEAQ (reference sequence). The CDR3 loop spans 15 amino acids.